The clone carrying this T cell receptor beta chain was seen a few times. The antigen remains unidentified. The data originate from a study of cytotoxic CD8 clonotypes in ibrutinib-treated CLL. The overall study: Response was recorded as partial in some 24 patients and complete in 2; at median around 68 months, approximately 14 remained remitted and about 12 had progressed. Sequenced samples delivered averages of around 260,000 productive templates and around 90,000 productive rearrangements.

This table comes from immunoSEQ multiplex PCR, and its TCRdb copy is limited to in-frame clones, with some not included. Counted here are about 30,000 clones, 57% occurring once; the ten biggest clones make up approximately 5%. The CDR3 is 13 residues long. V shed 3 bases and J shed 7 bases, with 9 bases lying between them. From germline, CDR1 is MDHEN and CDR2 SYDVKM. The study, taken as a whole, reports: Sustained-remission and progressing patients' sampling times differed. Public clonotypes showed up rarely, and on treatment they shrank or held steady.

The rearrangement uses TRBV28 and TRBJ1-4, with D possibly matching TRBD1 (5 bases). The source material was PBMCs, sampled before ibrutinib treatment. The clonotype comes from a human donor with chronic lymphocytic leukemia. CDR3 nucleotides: TGTGCCAGCAGTTTCAGGGTGGTTGAAAAACTGTTTTTT. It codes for CASSFRVVEKLFF.